What follows are 6 T cell receptor beta chains derived from one specimen sequenced in a study of cytotoxic CD8 clonotypes in ibrutinib-treated CLL. Profiled with immunoSEQ multiplex PCR; TCRdb holds only in-frame clones, not every one. The sample has roughly 150,000 clones, about 88% seen once. The sequencing here drew on PBMCs, taken at disease progression, from a patient treated with ibrutinib. Receptors were obtained from a human donor with chronic lymphocytic leukemia.

This chain joins TRBV30 and TRBJ1-4; D is uncertain. V was pared by 0 bases and J by 7 bases, with 12 bases between. Germline CDR1 is GTSNPN and CDR2 is SVGIG (reference sequence). This CDR3 comprises 14 residues. The CDR3 nucleotides are TGTGCCTGGAGTGTAGGGAACCCGGGTGAAAAACTGTTTTTT. This gives the protein CAWSVGNPGEKLFF.

This chain uses TRBV6-1 with TRBJ2-1, with D possibly matching TRBD1 (6 bases). This CDR3 contains 14 residues. Germline CDR1 MNHNS, CDR2 SASEGT. V lost 5 bases and J 2 bases, leaving 10 bases between the germline ends. The CDR3 reads CASSPGTPYNEQFF. DNA of the CDR3: TGTGCCAGCAGTCCCGGGACACCCTACAATGAGCAGTTCTTC.

The CDR3 region is CASSQARVNTEAFF. CDR3 nucleotide sequence: TGTGCCAGCAGCCAGGCAAGGGTAAACACTGAAGCTTTCTTT. V and J are TRBV5-4 and TRBJ1-1; no reliable D call. The CDR3 consists of 14 residues. Trimming left V 4 bases short and J 2 bases short, with 12 bases between. Per germline, CDR1 SGHNT and CDR2 YYREEE (reference sequence).

The CDR3 spells CASSFGLLSGENTEAFF. The CDR3 DNA reads as TGCGCCAGCAGCTTTGGTCTCCTCTCGGGGGAGAACACTGAAGCTTTCTTT. The chain recombines TRBV5-1 with TRBJ1-1; D might be TRBD1 (5 bases). The CDR3 has 17 amino acids. Germline-derived CDR1 and CDR2 are SGHRS and YFSETQ. Trimming took 2 bases from V and 1 from J, leaving 18 bases between them.

The rearrangement uses TRBV7-8 and TRBJ1-5; maybe TRBD1 (5 bases). Per the germline V gene, CDR1 is SGHVS and CDR2 is FQNEAQ. The germline V and J ends were trimmed by 3 bases and 2 bases, with 17 bases remaining between them. The CDR3 is 17 amino acids. For the CDR3, the DNA is TGTGCCAGCAGCTTGGTTGGAGGGGTACTTGGCAATCAGCCCCAGCATTTT. Protein: CASSLVGGVLGNQPQHF. The complete variable domain, with remaining parts taken from reference TRBV7-8 and TRBJ1-5, reads GAGVSQSPRYKVAKRGQDVALRCDPISGHVSLFWYQQALGQGPEFLTYFQNEAQLDKSGLPSDRFFAERPEGSVSTLKIQRTQQEDSAVYLCASSLVGGVLGNQPQHFGDGTRLSIL.

V and J are TRBV7-2 and TRBJ2-1; D unresolved. V shed 3 bases and J shed 7 bases, with 4 bases lying between them. This CDR3 has 11 residues. Per germline, CDR1 SGHTA and CDR2 FQGNSA. CDR3 nucleotides: TGTGCCAGCAGCTTTACAAATGAGCAGTTCTTC. Translation: CASSFTNEQFF.